The next 31 T cell receptor beta chains were all read from a single sample in a study of T-cell reconstitution after alpha-beta-depleted transplantation in children. Unique molecular identifiers were incorporated when the TCRbeta library was constructed. TCRdb re-called the PCR reads with MiXCR, one entry per CDR3 protein. The sample records 400,000 to 500,000 distinct CDR3 sequences, roughly a tenth being singletons. The sample was PBMCs from the stem cell graft donor, taken from the stem cell graft. All receptors derive from a human donor who donated a stem cell graft to a child with acute myeloid leukemia.

This clonotype has a handful of counts. The chain links TRBV6-6 to TRBJ2-7; TRBD2 aligns across 10 bases. The CDR3 has 13 amino acids. Losses at the gene ends were 5 bases for V and 6 bases for J; bases not matched to a gene: 4. Germline CDR1 is MNHNY and CDR2 is SVGAGI (reference sequence). CDR3 sequence (DNA): TGTGCCAGCAGTCTAGCGGGAGCGGTCGAGCAGTACTTC. Amino acids: CASSLAGAVEQYF.

This clonotype was counted a few times. This sequence joins TRBV20-1 and TRBJ2-5; a possible D gene is TRBD2 (6 bases). V lost 1 base to trimming and J lost 4 bases, with 13 bases between them. The germline V gene encodes CDR1 DFQATT and CDR2 SNEGSKA (reference sequence). The CDR3 is 14 amino acids. CDR3 nucleotide sequence: TGCAGTGCTAGAGCCCGGGGAGGCATAGAGACCCAGTACTTC. This encodes CSARARGGIETQYF.

The chain links TRBV4-3 to TRBJ1-5; maybe TRBD1 (5 bases). Germline loops: CDR1 LGHNA, CDR2 YSLEER. This CDR3 comprises 13 residues. V shed 0 bases and J shed 7 bases, with 7 bases lying between them. CDR3 sequence: CASSQDEGQPQHF. The CDR3 nucleotides are TGCGCCAGCAGCCAAGATGAGGGGCAGCCCCAGCATTTT.

This chain links TRBV21-1 with TRBJ2-5; the D call of TRBD1 is as the table states it, not checked on the DNA. TRBV21-1 corresponds to a pseudogene. The CDR3 has 15 amino acids. As DNA, the CDR3 is TGTGCCAGCAGCATCCCCTCAGGGGGCCGAGAGACCCAGTACTTC. Translating gives CASSIPSGGRETQYF.

This clonotype has a handful of counts. The V call is TRBV20-1, the J call TRBJ1-1; D might be TRBD1 (6 bases). This CDR3 spans 17 amino acids. V lost 1 base and J lost 1, with 19 bases in between. Per the germline V gene, CDR1 is DFQATT and CDR2 is SNEGSKA (reference sequence). CDR3 protein: CSARGRLGGRRNTEAFF. In DNA form, the CDR3 reads TGCAGTGCTAGAGGACGCTTAGGGGGAAGAAGGAACACTGAAGCTTTCTTT.

This clonotype was seen at least ten times. The chain recombines TRBV13 with TRBJ2-2; possible D gene TRBD1, 6 bases. The CDR3 loop spans 14 amino acids. The ends were cut back, 8 bases at V and 5 bases at J, with 15 bases in the middle. Germline V CDR1 and CDR2: PRHDT, FYEKMQ (reference sequence). DNA of the CDR3: TGTGCCAGCCAAGACATCAGGGGAACCGGGGAGCTGTTTTTT. Its protein product is CASQDIRGTGELFF. The full variable domain, its missing parts supplied by reference TRBV13 and TRBJ2-2, is AAGVIQSPRHLIKEKRETATLKCYPIPRHDTVYWYQQGPGQDPQFLISFYEKMQSDKGSIPDRFSAQQFSDYHSELNMSSLELGDSALYFCASQDIRGTGELFFGEGSRLTVL.

This chain connects TRBV29-1 to TRBJ1-1, with a weak D call TRBD1 (6 bases). Trimming shortened V by 4 bases and J by 4 bases, and 16 bases separated the two germline ends. This CDR3 region has 14 residues. The germline V gene has CDR1 SQVTM and CDR2 ANQGSEA. The CDR3 spells CSVALQGMGTEAFF. The DNA for the CDR3 is TGCAGCGTTGCCCTACAGGGTATGGGCACTGAAGCTTTCTTT.

The chain combines TRBV7-2 with TRBJ2-2; TRBD2 matches at 12 bases. Germline V gene sequence: CDR1 SGHTA, CDR2 FQGNSA. Trimming removed 4 bases from V and 4 bases from J; junction bases left unmatched: 10. The CDR3 runs 18 residues. This CDR3 is CASSSPGLAGWGTGELFF. The CDR3 region has the DNA TGTGCCAGCAGCTCCCCCGGACTAGCGGGATGGGGCACCGGGGAGCTGTTTTTT.

The V call is TRBV7-9, the J call TRBJ2-7; unclear D gene. Germline CDR1 and CDR2: SEHNR and FQNEAQ (reference sequence). The CDR3 loop spans 15 amino acids. The V and J ends lost 5 bases and 1 base respectively, with 15 bases between them. The CDR3 here is CASSRPILTSYEQYF. In DNA, the CDR3 is TGTGCCAGCAGCCGACCCATTCTAACTTCCTACGAGCAGTACTTC.

This clonotype has at least ten counts. The genes are TRBV5-1 and TRBJ2-7; the match to TRBD2 covers 12 bases. With 2 bases clipped from V and 4 bases from J, the junction kept 1 base outside the gene matches. Germline V gene lookup returns CDR1 SGHRS and CDR2 YFSETQ. The CDR3 consists of 14 residues. CDR3 amino acids: CASSFGLAGYEQYF. The CDR3 DNA reads as TGCGCCAGCAGCTTCGGACTAGCGGGATACGAGCAGTACTTC.

This sequence joins TRBV29-1 and TRBJ2-1, with TRBD1 as a possible D gene (5 bases). Trimming removed 3 bases at V and 0 bases at J, with 6 bases between. The CDR3 length is 13 residues. From germline, CDR1 is SQVTM and CDR2 ANQGSEA. Here the CDR3 reads CSVDTGSYNEQFF. In nucleotides, the CDR3 is TGCAGCGTTGATACAGGCTCCTACAATGAGCAGTTCTTC.

The chain couples TRBV4-1 to TRBJ1-1, with D unresolved. The CDR3 covers 14 residues. V lost 0 bases to trimming and J lost 1 base, with 6 bases between them. Looked up from germline, CDR1 is MGHRA and CDR2 is YSYEKL. CDR3 loop: CASSQEFQNTEAFF. DNA for the CDR3: TGCGCCAGCAGCCAAGAGTTTCAGAACACTGAAGCTTTCTTT.

This clonotype was recorded a few times. V is TRBV19 and J is TRBJ2-7, with D perhaps being TRBD1 or TRBD2 (6 bases each). The CDR3 loop spans 13 amino acids. The V gene lost 3 bases and the J gene lost 3 bases, with 9 bases spanning the gap. Germline CDR1 LNHDA, CDR2 SQIVND (reference sequence). CDR3 protein: CASSMGGLYEQYF. The CDR3, as DNA: TGTGCCAGTAGTATGGGGGGCCTCTACGAGCAGTACTTC.

This clonotype was detected a few times. The rearrangement links TRBV10-3 to TRBJ2-7; tentatively, D is TRBD1 or TRBD2 (5 bases each). Germline V gene sequence: CDR1 ENHRY, CDR2 SYGVKD. The germline V and J ends were trimmed by 3 bases and 5 bases, with 17 bases remaining between them. The CDR3 is made up of 15 amino acids. The CDR3 nucleotides read TGTGCCATCAGTGATACCGTCCGGGACGCCGACGAGCAGTACGTC. Amino acid sequence: CAISDTVRDADEQYV.

The table lists this clonotype with a count of one. A much bigger clone sits one base away, suggesting this may be a read error. This sequence joins TRBV29-1 and TRBJ2-4; D is unclear. Germline V gives CDR1 SQVTM, CDR2 ANQGSEA. The CDR3 runs to 11 residues. The CDR3, as DNA: TGCAGCGTTGAATCCGAAAACAGTCAGTACTTC. As protein: CSVESENSQYF.

This clonotype was seen ten or more times. This chain connects TRBV25-1 to TRBJ2-7; the D is unclear. CDR3 length: 11 residues. The V gene's germline CDR1 is MGHDK and CDR2 SYGVNS. The V end was cut by 6 bases, the J end by 3 bases, with 6 bases between. The CDR3 here is CASRDIYEQYF. The DNA of the CDR3 is TGTGCCAGCAGAGACATCTACGAGCAGTACTTC.

Comment on this clonotype: One junction end disagrees with the germline gene, perhaps due to a read error. The chain has TRBV7-2 and TRBJ2-1; D unresolved. Germline values: CDR1 SGHTA, CDR2 FQGNSA. The CDR3 extends over 11 amino acids. CDR3: CASGPYSEQFF. CDR3 sequence (DNA): TGTGCCAGCGGTCCGTACAGTGAGCAGTTCTTC. The full variable domain, its missing parts supplied by reference TRBV7-2 and TRBJ2-1, is GAGVSQSPSNKVTEKGKDVELRCDPISGHTALYWYRQSLGQGLEFLIYFQGNSAPDKSGLPSDRFSAERTGGSVSTLTIQRTQQEDSAVYLCASGPYSEQFFGPGTRLTVL.

The chain has TRBV28 and TRBJ2-5, with D maybe TRBD1 (5 bases). This CDR3 spans 15 amino acids. The V end was cut by 7 bases, the J end by 2 bases, with 17 bases between. Per the germline V gene, CDR1 is MDHEN and CDR2 is SYDVKM. CDR3 sequence: CASNSATTAQETQYF. The CDR3 region has the DNA TGTGCCAGCAATTCCGCTACGACAGCTCAAGAGACCCAGTACTTC.

This clonotype was counted only a few times. The chain couples TRBV7-2 to TRBJ2-3; D might be TRBD1 (6 bases). This CDR3 is built from 16 residues. V was cut by 0 bases and J by 0 bases, with 10 bases left in between. The germline CDR1 and CDR2 sequences are SGHTA and FQGNSA. The CDR3 spells CASSLAWTDSTDTQYF. Written as DNA, the CDR3 is TGTGCCAGCAGCTTAGCTTGGACAGATAGCACAGATACGCAGTATTTT.

Here the CDR3 DNA reads TGTGCCAGAGGACGAGGGTCTGGAAACACCATATATTTT. This encodes CARGRGSGNTIYF. This rearrangement joins TRBV25-1 to TRBJ1-3; no firm D call. The CDR3 is 13 residues long. V was cut by 9 bases and J by 1 base, with 10 bases left in between. CDR1 is MGHDK, CDR2 SYGVNS, per germline.

This clonotype was detected only a few times. The genes are TRBV4-3 and TRBJ1-1; D perhaps matches TRBD1 (5 bases). There are 16 residues in the CDR3. V was clipped by 0 bases and J by 0 bases, with 11 bases between them. Germline V gives CDR1 LGHNA, CDR2 YSLEER. For the CDR3, the DNA is TGCGCCAGCAGCCAAGAACTCGGGACGGTGAACACTGAAGCTTTCTTT. It specifies CASSQELGTVNTEAFF.

The V and J genes are TRBV7-3 and TRBJ1-1; TRBD1 aligns across 8 bases. CDR3 size: 14 residues. Germline trimming cut 5 bases from V and 4 bases from J; bases unmatched to any gene: 6. CDR1 is SGHTA and CDR2 is FQGTGA in the germline V gene. CDR3 protein: CASSATGDSTEAFF. CDR3 coding DNA: TGTGCCAGCAGCGCGACAGGGGACTCCACTGAAGCTTTCTTT. The full variable domain, completed using reference TRBV7-3 and TRBJ1-1, is GAGVSQTPSNKVTEKGKYVELRCDPISGHTALYWYRQSLGQGPEFLIYFQGTGAADDSGLPNDRFFAVRPEGSVSTLKIQRTERGDSAVYLCASSATGDSTEAFFGQGTRLTVV.

The CDR3 nucleotides are TGCAGTGCTAGTGCACGACTAGCGGGTGTCACCGGGGAGCTGTTTTTT. It specifies CSASARLAGVTGELFF. The chain links TRBV20-1 to TRBJ2-2; 10 bases fit TRBD2. The CDR3 is made up of 16 amino acids. V shed 3 bases and J 4 bases; nucleotides not matched to a gene: 8. CDR1 is DFQATT and CDR2 is SNEGSKA in the germline V gene (reference sequence).

At least ten counts were recorded for this clonotype. The gene calls are TRBV27 and TRBJ1-1; D is ambiguous. V was shortened by 0 bases and J by 5 bases, with 7 bases between the two germline ends. The CDR3 totals 13 residues. CDR1 and CDR2 from the germline V gene are MNHEY and SMNVEV (reference sequence). The CDR3 loop is CASSLSVLTEAFF. CDR3 bases: TGTGCCAGCAGTTTATCAGTCTTGACTGAAGCTTTCTTT.

In this sample, this clonotype turned up many times. The V and J genes are TRBV7-2 and TRBJ2-7; 8 bases are shared with TRBD1. The CDR3 has 14 amino acids. V lost 0 bases and J lost 9; bases outside the gene matches: 7. CDR1 is SGHTA, CDR2 FQGNSA, per germline. DNA of the CDR3: TGTGCCAGCAGCTTAGCATGGACAGGGAGATGGCAGTACTTC. As protein: CASSLAWTGRWQYF.

Ten or more counts support this clonotype. The rearrangement links TRBV5-1 to TRBJ2-3; D is uncertain. The CDR3 has 14 amino acids. Germline-derived CDR1 and CDR2 are SGHRS and YFSETQ. V was clipped by 0 bases and J by 6 bases, with 11 bases between them. CDR3 DNA sequence: TGCGCCAGCAGCTTGGAGGGTAGAGCGGATACGCAGTATTTT. This encodes CASSLEGRADTQYF. The full variable domain, in which reference TRBV5-1 and TRBJ2-3 provide the parts outside the CDR3, is KAGVTQTPRYLIKTRGQQVTLSCSPISGHRSVSWYQQTPGQGLQFLFEYFSETQRNKGNFPGRFSGRQFSNSRSEMNVSTLELGDSALYLCASSLEGRADTQYFGPGTRLTVL.

The table lists this clonotype with a few counts. The V and J genes are TRBV5-6 and TRBJ2-4; TRBD1 matches 10 bases. This CDR3 region has 14 residues. Losses at the gene ends were 2 bases for V and 8 bases for J; bases not matched to a gene: 4. Germline loops: CDR1 SGHDT, CDR2 YYEEEE. CDR3 amino acids: CASSFGQGEYIQYF. CDR3 coding DNA: TGTGCCAGCAGCTTCGGACAGGGGGAGTACATTCAGTACTTC.

This CDR3 reads CATSRELGGRASEQYF. The CDR3, as DNA: TGTGCCACCAGCAGAGAGCTAGGTGGGAGGGCTTCAGAGCAGTACTTC. J is TRBJ2-7 and V is TRBV15; 7 bases agree with TRBD2. Trimming at V came to 0 bases and at J to 7 bases, leaving 12 bases not matched to a gene. The CDR3 runs 16 residues. Germline loops: CDR1 LNHNV, CDR2 YYDKDF (reference sequence).

This chain links TRBV29-1 with TRBJ2-1; 8 positions match TRBD1. Germline CDR1 SQVTM, CDR2 ANQGSEA. V shed 1 base, J shed 7 bases, and the junction held 6 bases outside the gene matches. This CDR3 spans 14 amino acids. The CDR3 coding sequence is TGCAGCGTTGAAGGGGGGACAGGCCTAAATGAGCAGTTCTTC. It specifies CSVEGGTGLNEQFF.

This clonotype was detected only a few times. V is TRBV20-1 and J is TRBJ2-7; D might be TRBD2 (6 bases). This CDR3 has 12 residues. V was cut by 6 bases and J by 2 bases, with 11 bases left in between. Germline CDR1 and CDR2: DFQATT and SNEGSKA (reference sequence). CDR3 in DNA: TGCAGTGCGGGGACTCGAACCTACGAGCAGTACTTC. This translates into CSAGTRTYEQYF.

This clonotype was counted many times. The V and J genes are TRBV12-3 or TRBV12-4 and TRBJ2-3, with 12 bases fitting TRBD2. This CDR3 is built from 17 residues. J gave up 2 bases and V 3 bases, and 6 bases lay outside the gene matches. The CDR3 sequence is CASSFLTSGSHTDTQYF. In DNA form, the CDR3 reads TGTGCCAGCAGTTTCTTGACTAGCGGGAGCCACACAGATACGCAGTATTTT.